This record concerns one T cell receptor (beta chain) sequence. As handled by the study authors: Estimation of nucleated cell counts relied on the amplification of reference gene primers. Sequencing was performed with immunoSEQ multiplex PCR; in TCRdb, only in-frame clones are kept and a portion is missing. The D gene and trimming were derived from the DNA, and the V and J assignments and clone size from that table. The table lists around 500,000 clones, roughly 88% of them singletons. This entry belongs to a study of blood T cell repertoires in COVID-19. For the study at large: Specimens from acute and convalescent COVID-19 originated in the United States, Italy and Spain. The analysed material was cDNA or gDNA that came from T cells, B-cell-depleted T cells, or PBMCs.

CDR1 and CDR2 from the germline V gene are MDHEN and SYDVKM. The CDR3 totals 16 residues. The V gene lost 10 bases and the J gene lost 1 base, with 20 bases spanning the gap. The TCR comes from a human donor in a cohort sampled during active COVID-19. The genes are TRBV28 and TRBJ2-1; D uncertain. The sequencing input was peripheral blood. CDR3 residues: CATLSAQAGSYNEQFF. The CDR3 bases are TGTGCCACCCTCTCTGCGCAGGCAGGATCCTACAATGAGCAGTTCTTC.